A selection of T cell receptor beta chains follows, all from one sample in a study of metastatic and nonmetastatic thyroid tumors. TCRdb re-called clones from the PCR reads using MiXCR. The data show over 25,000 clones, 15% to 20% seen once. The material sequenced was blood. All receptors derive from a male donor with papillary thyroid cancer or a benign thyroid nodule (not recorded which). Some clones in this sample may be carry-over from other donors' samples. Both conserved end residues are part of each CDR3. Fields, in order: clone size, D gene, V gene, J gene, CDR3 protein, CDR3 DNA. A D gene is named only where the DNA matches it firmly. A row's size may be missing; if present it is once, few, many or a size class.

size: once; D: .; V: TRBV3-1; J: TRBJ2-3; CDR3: CASSEDIAGTDTQYF; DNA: TGTGCCAGTAGCGAGGATATAGCTGGCACAGATACGCAGTATTTT
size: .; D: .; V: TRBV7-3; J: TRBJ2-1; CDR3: CVSSSRRVSYNEQFF; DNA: TGTGTCAGCAGCTCCCGGAGGGTATCCTACAATGAGCAGTTCTTC
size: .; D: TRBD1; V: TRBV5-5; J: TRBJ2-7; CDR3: CASSKGTGSSYEQYF; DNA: TGTGCCAGCAGCAAAGGGACAGGCAGCTCCTACGAGCAGTACTTC
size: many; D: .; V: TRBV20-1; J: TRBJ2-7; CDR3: CSANWQTYEQYF; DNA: TGCAGTGCTAACTGGCAAACCTACGAGCAGTACTTC
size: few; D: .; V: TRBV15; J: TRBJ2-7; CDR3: CATSRDPLREQYF; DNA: TGTGCCACCAGCAGAGATCCCCTGCGAGAGCAGTACTTC
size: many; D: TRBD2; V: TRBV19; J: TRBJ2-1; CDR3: CASLQTSGAYNEQFF; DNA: TGTGCCAGCCTCCAAACTAGCGGGGCTTACAATGAGCAGTTCTTC
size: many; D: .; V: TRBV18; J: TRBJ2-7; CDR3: CASSPRQGNGGQYF; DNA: TGTGCCAGCTCACCAAGGCAGGGGAACGGCGGGCAGTACTTC
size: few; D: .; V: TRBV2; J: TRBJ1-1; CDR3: CASSEEEEGTFLMNTEAFF; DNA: TGTGCCAGCAGTGAAGAAGAAGAAGGAACCTTTTTAATGAACACTGAAGCTTTCTTT
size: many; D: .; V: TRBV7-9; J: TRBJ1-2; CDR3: CASSAGGGNYGYTF; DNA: TGTGCCAGCAGCGCCGGGGGAGGCAACTATGGCTACACCTTC
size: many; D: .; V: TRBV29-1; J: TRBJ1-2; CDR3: CSVEDWARNNYGYTF; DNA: TGCAGCGTTGAAGATTGGGCAAGAAATAACTATGGCTACACCTTC
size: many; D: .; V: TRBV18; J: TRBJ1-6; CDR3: CASSSEQSGTLHF; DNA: TGTGCCAGCTCCTCGGAACAGTCGGGCACCCTCCACTTT
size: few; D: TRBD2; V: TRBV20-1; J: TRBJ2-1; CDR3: CSARGGLAGGNEQFF; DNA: TGCAGTGCTAGAGGGGGACTAGCGGGAGGAAATGAGCAGTTCTTC
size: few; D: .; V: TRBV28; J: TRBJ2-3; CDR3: CASTRYTQAQYF; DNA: TGTGCCAGTACACGCTACACGCAAGCGCAGTATTTT
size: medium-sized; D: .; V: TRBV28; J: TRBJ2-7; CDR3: CASSPQELDEQYF; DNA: TGTGCCAGCAGTCCCCAGGAGCTCGACGAGCAGTACTTC
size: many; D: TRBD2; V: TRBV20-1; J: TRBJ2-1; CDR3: CSAKPGTSGRYNEQFF; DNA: TGCAGTGCTAAACCCGGGACTAGCGGGAGGTACAATGAGCAGTTCTTC
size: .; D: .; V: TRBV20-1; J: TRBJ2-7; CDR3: CSANSAYEQYF; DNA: TGCAGTGCGAACAGTGCCTACGAGCAGTACTTC
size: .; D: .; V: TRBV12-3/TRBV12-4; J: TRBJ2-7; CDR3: CASSSAGQNLYEQYF; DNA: TGTGCCAGCAGCTCAGCCGGACAGAATCTCTACGAGCAGTACTTC
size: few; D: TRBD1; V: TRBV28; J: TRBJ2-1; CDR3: CASSYLGTGLPKDYNEQFF; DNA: TGTGCCAGCAGTTACTTAGGGACAGGGCTGCCTAAAGACTACAATGAGCAGTTCTTC
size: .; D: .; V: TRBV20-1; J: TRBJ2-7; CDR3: CSVSYEQYF; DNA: TGCAGTGTATCTTACGAGCAGTACTTC
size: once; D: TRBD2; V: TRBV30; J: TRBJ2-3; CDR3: CAGIAGGGYTQYF; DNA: TGTGCCGGCATAGCGGGAGGGGGATATACGCAGTATTTT
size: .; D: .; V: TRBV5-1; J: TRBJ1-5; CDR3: CASSLGDIINQPQHF; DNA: TGCGCCAGCAGCTTGGGTGACATTATCAATCAGCCCCAGCATTTT
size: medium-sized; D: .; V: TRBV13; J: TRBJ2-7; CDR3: CASSLGPGASEQYF; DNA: TGTGCCAGCAGCTTAGGGCCGGGGGCGAGCGAGCAGTACTTC
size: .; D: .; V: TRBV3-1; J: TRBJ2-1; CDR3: CASSRRVGASEQFF; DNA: TGTGCCAGCAGCCGCAGGGTGGGAGCGAGTGAGCAGTTCTTC
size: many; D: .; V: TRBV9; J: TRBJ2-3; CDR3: CASSASVYSDTDTQYF; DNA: TGTGCCAGCAGCGCGAGCGTCTACTCGGACACAGATACGCAGTATTTT
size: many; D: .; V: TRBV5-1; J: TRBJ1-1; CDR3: CASSAGDWGTEAFF; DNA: TGCGCCAGCAGTGCAGGTGATTGGGGCACTGAAGCTTTCTTT
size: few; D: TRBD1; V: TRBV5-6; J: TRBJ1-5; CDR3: CASSWGQSNQPQHF; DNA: TGTGCCAGCAGCTGGGGACAGAGCAATCAGCCCCAGCATTTT
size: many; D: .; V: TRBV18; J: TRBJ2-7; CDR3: CASSLMRGSGIGDEQYF; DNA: TGTGCCAGCTCCCTAATGCGAGGGAGCGGCATTGGGGACGAGCAGTACTTC
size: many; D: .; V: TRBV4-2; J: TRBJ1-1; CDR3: CASSQLSPGTTNTEAFF; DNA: TGTGCCAGCAGCCAACTCAGCCCCGGGACAACGAACACTGAAGCTTTCTTT
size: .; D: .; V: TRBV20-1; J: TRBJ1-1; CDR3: CSAPRGGFNTEAFF; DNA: TGCAGTGCTCCGAGGGGGGGCTTTAACACTGAAGCTTTCTTT
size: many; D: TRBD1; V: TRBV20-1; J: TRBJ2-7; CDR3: CSAVPGQGYEQYF; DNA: TGCAGTGCCGTCCCGGGACAGGGCTACGAGCAGTACTTC
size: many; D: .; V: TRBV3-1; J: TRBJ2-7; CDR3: CASSHPPGTGTYEQYF; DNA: TGTGCCAGCAGCCATCCCCCGGGGACTGGGACGTACGAGCAGTACTTC
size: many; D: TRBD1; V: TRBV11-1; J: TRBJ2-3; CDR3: CASSLARTGGWTDTQYF; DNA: TGTGCCAGCAGCTTAGCCCGGACAGGGGGCTGGACAGATACGCAGTATTTT
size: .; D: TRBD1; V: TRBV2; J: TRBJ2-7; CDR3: CATEPGQVPTLQYF; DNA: TGTGCCACCGAGCCGGGACAGGTCCCCACCCTCCAGTACTTC
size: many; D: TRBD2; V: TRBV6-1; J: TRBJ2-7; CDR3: CASRLAGSADEQYF; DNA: TGTGCCAGCAGACTAGCGGGATCCGCGGACGAGCAGTACTTC
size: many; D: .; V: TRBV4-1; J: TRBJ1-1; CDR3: CASSHLLAPYMNTEAFF; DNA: TGCGCCAGCAGCCATCTCTTAGCCCCGTACATGAACACTGAAGCTTTCTTT
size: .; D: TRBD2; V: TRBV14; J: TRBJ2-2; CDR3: CASIHGLASSGELFF; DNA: TGTGCCAGCATCCATGGACTAGCGAGCTCCGGGGAGCTGTTCTTT
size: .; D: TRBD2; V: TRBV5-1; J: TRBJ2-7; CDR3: CASSLGLAGGPYEQYF; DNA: TGCGCCAGCAGCTTGGGACTAGCGGGAGGCCCCTACGAGCAGTACTTC
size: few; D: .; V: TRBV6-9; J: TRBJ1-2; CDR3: CASRDSYCYTF; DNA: TGTGCCAGCAGGGATTCGTATTGCTACACCTTC
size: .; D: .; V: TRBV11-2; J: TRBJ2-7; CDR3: CASSHASGGHAPYEQYF; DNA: TGTGCCAGCAGCCACGCGTCGGGCGGCCACGCGCCCTACGAGCAGTACTTC
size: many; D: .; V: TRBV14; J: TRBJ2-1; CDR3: CASSQGVEQFF; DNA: TGTGCCAGCAGCCAAGGGGTCGAGCAGTTCTTC
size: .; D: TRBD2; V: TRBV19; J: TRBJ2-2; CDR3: CASRFSGRNTGELFF; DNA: TGTGCCAGTAGGTTTAGCGGGAGGAACACCGGGGAGCTGTTTTTT
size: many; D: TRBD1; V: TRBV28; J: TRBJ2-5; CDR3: CASSFRTGTKGETQYF; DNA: TGTGCCAGCAGTTTCCGGACAGGGACAAAGGGGGAGACCCAGTACTTC
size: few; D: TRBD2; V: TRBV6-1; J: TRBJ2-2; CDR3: CASRLSGGTGELFF; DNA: TGTGCCAGCAGACTTAGCGGGGGAACCGGGGAGCTGTTTTTT
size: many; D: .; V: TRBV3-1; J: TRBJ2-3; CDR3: CASSQARGTQYF; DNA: TGTGCCAGCAGCCAGGCACGCGGGACGCAGTATTTT
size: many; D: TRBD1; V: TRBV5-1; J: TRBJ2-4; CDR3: CASSLGTGGTSIQYF; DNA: TGCGCCAGCAGCTTGGGAACAGGGGGCACAAGCATTCAGTACTTC
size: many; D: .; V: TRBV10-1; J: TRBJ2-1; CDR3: CASSESKAREQFF; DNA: TGCGCCAGCAGTGAGTCGAAGGCGCGGGAGCAGTTCTTC
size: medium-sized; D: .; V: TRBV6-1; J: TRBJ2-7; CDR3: CASRPSPGYSYEQYF; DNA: TGTGCCAGCAGGCCCTCGCCGGGGTACTCCTACGAGCAGTACTTC
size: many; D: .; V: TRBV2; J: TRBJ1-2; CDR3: CASSGLRDGYTF; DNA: TGTGCCAGCAGTGGACTCCGCGATGGCTACACCTTC
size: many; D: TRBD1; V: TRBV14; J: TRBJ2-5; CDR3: CASSHLGQAGETQYF; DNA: TGTGCCAGCAGCCACCTGGGACAGGCGGGGGAGACCCAGTACTTC
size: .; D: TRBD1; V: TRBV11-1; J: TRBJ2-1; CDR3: CASSLEQGARSNEQFF; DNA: TGTGCCAGCAGCTTGGAACAGGGGGCTAGGTCGAATGAGCAGTTCTTC
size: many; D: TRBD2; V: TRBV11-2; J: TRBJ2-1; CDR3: CASSFTSPGTSGYNEQFF; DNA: TGTGCCAGCAGCTTCACTTCGCCAGGGACTAGCGGATACAATGAGCAGTTCTTC
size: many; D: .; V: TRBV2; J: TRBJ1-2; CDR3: CATLTTNYGYTF; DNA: TGTGCCACCCTCACGACTAACTATGGCTACACCTTC
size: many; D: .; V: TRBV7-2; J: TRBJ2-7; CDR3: CASSLAGGASIYEQYF; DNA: TGTGCCAGCAGCTTAGCGGGTGGGGCTTCCATCTACGAGCAGTACTTC